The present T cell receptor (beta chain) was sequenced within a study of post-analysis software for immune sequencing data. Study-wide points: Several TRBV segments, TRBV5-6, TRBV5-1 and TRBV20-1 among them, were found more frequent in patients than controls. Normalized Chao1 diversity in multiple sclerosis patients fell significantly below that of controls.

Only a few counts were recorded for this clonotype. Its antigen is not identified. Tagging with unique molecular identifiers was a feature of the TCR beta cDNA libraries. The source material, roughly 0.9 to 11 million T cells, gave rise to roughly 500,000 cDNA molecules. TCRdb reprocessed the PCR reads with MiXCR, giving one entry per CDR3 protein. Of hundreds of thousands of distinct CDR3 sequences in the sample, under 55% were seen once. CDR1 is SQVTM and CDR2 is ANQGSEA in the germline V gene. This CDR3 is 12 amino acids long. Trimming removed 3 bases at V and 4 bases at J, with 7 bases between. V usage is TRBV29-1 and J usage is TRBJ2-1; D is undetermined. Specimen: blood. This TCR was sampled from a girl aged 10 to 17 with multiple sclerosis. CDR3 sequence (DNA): TGCAGCGTTGAGAACTGGTACAATGAGCAGTTCTTC. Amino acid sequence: CSVENWYNEQFF.